This TCR beta chain derives from a study of vaccination and CD4 T cells after COVID-19. Study in general: The convalescents were made up of six males and four females, two of whom were Hispanic.

The CDR3 sequence is 12 residues long. CDR1 DFQATT and CDR2 SNEGSKA come from the germline V gene (reference sequence). The V and J ends lost 6 bases and 4 bases respectively, with 13 bases between them. Sequencing of DNA taken from cultured CD4+ T cells relied on the Oncomine TCR Beta short-read assay. TCRdb independently ran MiXCR on the PCR reads; one entry per CDR3 protein. The sample lists 20,000 to 25,000 distinct CDR3 sequences; around 40% were seen once. Described treatment: approximately 9-day PBMC culture with coronavirus spike peptide pools or control peptides (ViraFEST assay). US Alpha, Beta and Delta variants postdated the positive PCR dates, which ran from March to December 2020. Cultures used 2.1 million or so PBMCs per well, around 11 IU/ml IL-2 and approximately 9.6 ug/ml peptides. In the case of this clonotype: Its specificity is unknown.

This clonotype originated in a human donor who had recovered from COVID-19. This chain connects TRBV20-1 to TRBJ2-7; D unclear. The starting material was CD4+ T cells from blood, cultured in vitro, obtained before SARS-CoV-2 vaccination. DNA for the CDR3: TGCAGTGCCGACACACCCCTATACGAGCAGTACTTC. Translated: CSADTPLYEQYF.